This T cell receptor (beta chain) appears in the sequencing data of a study of patients and donors after allogeneic stem cell transplantation (dated by TCRdb to the early 2020s). Based on the germline V gene, the CDR1 and CDR2 sequences are MNHEY and SVGAGI. Reading from cysteine to phenylalanine, the CDR3 counts 13 amino acids. Only the CDR3 region is kept as DNA, spanning 39 bases read in frame from base 1. The V end loses 6 bases and the J end loses 1 base, and a stretch of 9 bases separates them. Receptors were amplified or captured by RT-PCR. These reads were obtained on a NextSeq 550. Using fastp trimming at Q25 and MiXCR clonotype assembly, TCRdb reanalyzed the public sequencing data and kept in-frame beta chains. Rows with a matching CDR3 protein are joined into one entry that keeps the most common DNA and genes. Counted in this sample were approximately 150,000 distinct CDR3 sequences; 24% of them appeared once. 25% to 30% of the sample comes from the top ten.

To note about this clonotype: No antigen is known for it. Base qualities are not at hand, and no much larger clone is one base apart.

The receptor was derived from a human donor who was either an allogeneic HSCT recipient or a stem cell or donor lymphocyte infusion donor (not recorded which). It is not recorded whose cells these are; they may come from a transplant donor. Sequencing was performed on blood, either unsorted or a sorted T cell fraction (not recorded which). The sequence joins TRBV6-5 to TRBJ2-5, with the D call perhaps TRBD1 or TRBD2, each one matching 5 bases. The CDR3 region reads CASRRDVQETQYF. The base sequence is TGTGCCAGCAGACGGGACGTCCAAGAGACCCAGTACTTC.